What follows is one T cell receptor beta chain and its context. The method was immunoSEQ multiplex PCR; TCRdb's version includes in-frame clones alone and lacks a portion of them. The sample records around 84,000 clones, roughly 98% being singletons. Trimming at V came to 5 bases and at J to 2 bases, leaving 12 bases not matched to a gene. CDR1 is SEHNR, CDR2 FQNEAQ, per germline (reference sequence). This CDR3 is 16 amino acids long. The sample belongs to a study of technical replicates of blood from a few donors. The origin of this receptor is a human donor in good health. The chain employs TRBV7-9 and TRBJ2-7; 7 bases align to TRBD1. Sequenced: T cells isolated from PBMCs. CDR3 in amino acids: CASSGEGAGDPYEQYF. The CDR3 DNA reads as TGTGCCAGCAGCGGCGAGGGGGCAGGGGATCCCTACGAGCAGTACTTC.